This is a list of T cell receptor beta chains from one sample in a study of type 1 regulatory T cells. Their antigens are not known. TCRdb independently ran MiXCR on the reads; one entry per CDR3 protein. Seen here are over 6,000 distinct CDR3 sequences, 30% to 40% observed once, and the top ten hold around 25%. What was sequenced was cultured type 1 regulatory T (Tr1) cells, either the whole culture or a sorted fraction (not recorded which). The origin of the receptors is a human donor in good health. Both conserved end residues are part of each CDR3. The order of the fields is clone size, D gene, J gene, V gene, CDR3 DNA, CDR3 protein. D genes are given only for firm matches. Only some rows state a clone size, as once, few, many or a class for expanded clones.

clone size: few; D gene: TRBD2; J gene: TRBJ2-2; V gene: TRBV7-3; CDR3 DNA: TGTGCCAGCAGCTTAGGTCCGCGGGGGGCGAACACCGGGGAGCTGTTTTTT; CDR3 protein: CASSLGPRGANTGELFF
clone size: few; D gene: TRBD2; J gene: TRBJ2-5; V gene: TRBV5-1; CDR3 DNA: TGCGCCAGCAGCGGCACTAGCGGTCAAGAGACCCAGTACTTC; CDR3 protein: CASSGTSGQETQYF
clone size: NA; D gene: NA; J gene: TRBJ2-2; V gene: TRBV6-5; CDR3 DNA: TGTGCCGGTAACGGGCAGGGAGGTGACGGGGAGCTGTTTTTT; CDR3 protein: CAGNGQGGDGELFF
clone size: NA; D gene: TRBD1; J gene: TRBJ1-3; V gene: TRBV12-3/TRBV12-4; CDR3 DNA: TGTGCCAGCAGTTTAACAGGGGGTATAAACACCATATATTTT; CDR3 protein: CASSLTGGINTIYF
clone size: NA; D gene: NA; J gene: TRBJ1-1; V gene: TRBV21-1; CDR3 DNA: TGTGCCAGCATCACTACGATGAAAGCTTTCTTT; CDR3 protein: CASITTMKAFF
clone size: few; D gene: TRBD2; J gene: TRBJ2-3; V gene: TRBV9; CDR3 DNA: TGTGCCAGCAGCGTAGGGCTAGCGGGAGCTCAGGATACGCAGTATTTT; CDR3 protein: CASSVGLAGAQDTQYF
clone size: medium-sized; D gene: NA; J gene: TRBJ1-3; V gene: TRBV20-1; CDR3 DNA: TGCAGTGCTAGACCCCGACTCAACTCTGGAAACACCATATATTTT; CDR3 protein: CSARPRLNSGNTIYF
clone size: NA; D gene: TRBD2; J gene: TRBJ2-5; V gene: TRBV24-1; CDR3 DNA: TGTGCCACCAGTGATCCCCGACTAGCGGGACTGGAGACCCAGTACTTC; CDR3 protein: CATSDPRLAGLETQYF
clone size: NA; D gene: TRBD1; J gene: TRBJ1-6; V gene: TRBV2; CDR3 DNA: TGTGCCAGCAGACAGGGGGGGTCCTATAATTCACCCCTCCACTTT; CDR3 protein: CASRQGGSYNSPLHF
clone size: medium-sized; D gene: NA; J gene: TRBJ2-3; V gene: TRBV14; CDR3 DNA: TGTGCCAGCAGTCCAAGACTAGGCGATACGCAGTATTTT; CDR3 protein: CASSPRLGDTQYF
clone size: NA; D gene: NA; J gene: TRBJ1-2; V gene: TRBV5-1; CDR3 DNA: TGCGCCAGCAGCTTGGCCACCGCCAGAAACTATGGCTACACCTTC; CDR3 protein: CASSLATARNYGYTF
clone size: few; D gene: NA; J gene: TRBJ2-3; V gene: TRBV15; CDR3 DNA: TGTGCCACCAGCATACAGATAGCCCCAGATACGCAGTATTTT; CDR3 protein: CATSIQIAPDTQYF
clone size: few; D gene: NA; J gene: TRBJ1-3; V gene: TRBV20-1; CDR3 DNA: TGCAGTGCTAGAGATGATAGGACTGGAAACACCATATATTTT; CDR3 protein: CSARDDRTGNTIYF
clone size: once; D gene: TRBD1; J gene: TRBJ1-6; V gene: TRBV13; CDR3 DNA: TGTGCCAGCAAGGGGCCAGGGGGGAATTCACCCCTCCACTTT; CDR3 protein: CASKGPGGNSPLHF
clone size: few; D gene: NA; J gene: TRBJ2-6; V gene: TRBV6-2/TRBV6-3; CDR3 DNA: TGTGCCAGCAGTTTATCAGGTGACTTATCTGGGGCCAACGTCCTGACTTTC; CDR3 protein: CASSLSGDLSGANVLTF
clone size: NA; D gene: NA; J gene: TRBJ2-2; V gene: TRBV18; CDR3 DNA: TGTGCCAGCTCACCCCTAGTTGGAACCGGGGAGCTGTTTTTT; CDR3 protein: CASSPLVGTGELFF
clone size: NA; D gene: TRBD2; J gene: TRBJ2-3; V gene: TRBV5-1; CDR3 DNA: TGCGCCAGCAGCCCGGTCGGACTAGCGGGCACAGATACGCAGTATTTT; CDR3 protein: CASSPVGLAGTDTQYF
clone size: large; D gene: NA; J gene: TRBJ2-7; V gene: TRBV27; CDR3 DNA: TGTGCCAGCAGTTTATCTAGGACAGCGAAGGGCGAGCAGTACTTC; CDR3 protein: CASSLSRTAKGEQYF
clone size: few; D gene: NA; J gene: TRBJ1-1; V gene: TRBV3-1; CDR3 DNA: TGTGCCAGCAGCCTTTCGGAACTGGCGAACACTGAAGCTTTCTTT; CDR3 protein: CASSLSELANTEAFF
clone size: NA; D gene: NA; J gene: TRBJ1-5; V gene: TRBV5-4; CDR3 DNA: TGTGCCAGCAGCTTGGGGGGGTGGGATCAGACCCAGCATTTT; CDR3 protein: CASSLGGWDQTQHF
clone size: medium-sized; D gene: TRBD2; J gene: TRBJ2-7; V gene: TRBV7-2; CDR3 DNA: TGTGCCAGCAGCAGCCCCGGGACTAGCGGGAGTTACGAGCAGTACTTC; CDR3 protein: CASSSPGTSGSYEQYF
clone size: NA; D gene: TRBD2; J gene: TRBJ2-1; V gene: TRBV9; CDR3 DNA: TGTGCCAGCAGCGTAGCTTTGGGACTAGTCTCTGAGCAGTTCTTC; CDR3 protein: CASSVALGLVSEQFF
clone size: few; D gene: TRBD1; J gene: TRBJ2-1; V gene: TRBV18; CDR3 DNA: TGTGCCAGCTCATCTGGACAGGGGGCCTACAATGAGCAGTTCTTC; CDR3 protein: CASSSGQGAYNEQFF
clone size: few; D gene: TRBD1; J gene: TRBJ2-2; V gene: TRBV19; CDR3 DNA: TGTGCTAGTAGACCGGGACAGGCGAGAACCGGGGAGCTGTTTTTT; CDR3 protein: CASRPGQARTGELFF
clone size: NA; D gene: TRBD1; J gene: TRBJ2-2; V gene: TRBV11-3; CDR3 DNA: TGTGCCAGCAGCTCCGGACAGGGTAAAGGGGAGCTGTTTTTT; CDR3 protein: CASSSGQGKGELFF
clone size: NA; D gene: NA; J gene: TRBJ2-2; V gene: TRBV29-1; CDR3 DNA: TGCAGCGTTGGAAGGAGGACCGGGGAGCTGTTTTTT; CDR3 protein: CSVGRRTGELFF
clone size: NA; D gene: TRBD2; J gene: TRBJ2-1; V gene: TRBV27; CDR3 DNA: TGTGCCAGCAGTTTATATCTAGCGGGGTCAAATGAGCAGTTCTTC; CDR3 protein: CASSLYLAGSNEQFF
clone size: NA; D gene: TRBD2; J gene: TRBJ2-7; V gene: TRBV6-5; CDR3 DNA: TGTGCCAGCAGCCGCCTCGTAGCGGGGGGATACGAGCAGTACTTC; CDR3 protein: CASSRLVAGGYEQYF
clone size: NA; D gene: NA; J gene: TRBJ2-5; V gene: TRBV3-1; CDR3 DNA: TGTGCCAGCAGCCAGAACCGCCCGTACCAAGAGACCCAGTACTTC; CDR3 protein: CASSQNRPYQETQYF
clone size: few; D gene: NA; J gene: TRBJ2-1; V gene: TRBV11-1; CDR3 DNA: TGTGCCAGCAGCACGGGACAAGGTTCCAATGAGCAGTTCTTC; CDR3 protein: CASSTGQGSNEQFF
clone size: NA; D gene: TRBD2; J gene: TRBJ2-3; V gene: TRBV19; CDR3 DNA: TGTGCCAGTAAAACTAGCGGATCCACAGATACGCAGTATTTT; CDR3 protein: CASKTSGSTDTQYF
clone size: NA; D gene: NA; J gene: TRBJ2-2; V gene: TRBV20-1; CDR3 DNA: TGCAGTGCTAGCAGGGTTTTGAACACCGGGGAGCTGTTTTTT; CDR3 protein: CSASRVLNTGELFF
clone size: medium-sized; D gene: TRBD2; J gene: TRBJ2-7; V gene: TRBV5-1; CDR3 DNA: TGCGCCAGCAGCTCCCGGCCCCTAGCGGGAGAAAACGAGCAGTACTTC; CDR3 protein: CASSSRPLAGENEQYF
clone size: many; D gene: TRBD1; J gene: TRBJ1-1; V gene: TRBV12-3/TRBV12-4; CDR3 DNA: TGTGCCAGCAGTTTAGGGACAGGTGAAGCTTTCTTT; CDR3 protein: CASSLGTGEAFF
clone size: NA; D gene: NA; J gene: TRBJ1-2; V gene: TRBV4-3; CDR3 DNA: TGCGCCAGCAGCCAAGATCATGCAAACCAGAATCGCTACACCTTC; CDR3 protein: CASSQDHANQNRYTF
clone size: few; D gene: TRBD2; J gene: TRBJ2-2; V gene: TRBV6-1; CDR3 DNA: TGTGCCAGCAGTGCAAGGGGTCTAGCGGGGGCGAACACCGGGGAGCTGTTTTTT; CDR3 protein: CASSARGLAGANTGELFF
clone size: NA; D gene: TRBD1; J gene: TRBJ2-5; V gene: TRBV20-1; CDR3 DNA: TGCAGTGCCGGGACAGGGCGAGAGACCCAGTACTTC; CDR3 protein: CSAGTGRETQYF
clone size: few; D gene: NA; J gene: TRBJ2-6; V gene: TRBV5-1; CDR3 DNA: TGCGCCAGCAGCCCTACAGCCGACTCTGGGGCCAACGTCCTGACTTTC; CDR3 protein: CASSPTADSGANVLTF
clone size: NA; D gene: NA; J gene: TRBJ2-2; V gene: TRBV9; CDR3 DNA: TGTGCCAGCAGCGTGGGGGGCGCCGGGGAGCTGTTTTTT; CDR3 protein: CASSVGGAGELFF
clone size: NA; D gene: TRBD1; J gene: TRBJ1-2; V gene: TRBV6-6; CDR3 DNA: TGTGCCAGCAGTTACTCGCGGCGGGGACAGAACTATGGCTACACCTTC; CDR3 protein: CASSYSRRGQNYGYTF
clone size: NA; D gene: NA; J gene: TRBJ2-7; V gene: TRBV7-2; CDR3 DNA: TGTGCCAGCAGCTTTCGGACATCTCCCTACGAGCAGTACTTC; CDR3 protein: CASSFRTSPYEQYF
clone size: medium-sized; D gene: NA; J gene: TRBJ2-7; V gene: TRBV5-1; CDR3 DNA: TGCGCCAGCAGCTACCCTGGGTCCTACGAGCAGTACTTC; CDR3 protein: CASSYPGSYEQYF
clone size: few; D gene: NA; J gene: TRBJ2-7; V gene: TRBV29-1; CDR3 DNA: TGCAGCGGTACACAGGGAGAATGGGCCGAGCAGTACTTC; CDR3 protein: CSGTQGEWAEQYF
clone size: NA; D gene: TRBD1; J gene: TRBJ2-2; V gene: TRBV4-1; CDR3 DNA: TGCGCCAGCAGCCTTGGGGACAGGGGGACCGGGGAGCGGTTTTTT; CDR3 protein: CASSLGDRGTGERFF
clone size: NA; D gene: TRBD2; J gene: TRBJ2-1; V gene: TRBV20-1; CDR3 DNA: TGCAGTGCTAGATGGGTAGCGGGTCATGGGGAGCAGTTCTTC; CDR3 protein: CSARWVAGHGEQFF
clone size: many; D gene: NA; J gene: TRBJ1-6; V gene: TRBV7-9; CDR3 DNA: TGTGCCAGCAGCTTAGACCAGGACAATTCACCCCTCCACTTT; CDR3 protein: CASSLDQDNSPLHF
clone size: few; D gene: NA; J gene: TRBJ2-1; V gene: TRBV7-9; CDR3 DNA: TGTGCCAGCAGCTTGTGGCCCAGGACCACCGGGGTGCAGTTCTTC; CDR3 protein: CASSLWPRTTGVQFF
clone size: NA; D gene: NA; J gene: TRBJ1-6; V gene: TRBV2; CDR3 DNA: TGTGCCAGCAGCCTACTTACAGGGCAGTCACCCCTCCACTTT; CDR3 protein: CASSLLTGQSPLHF
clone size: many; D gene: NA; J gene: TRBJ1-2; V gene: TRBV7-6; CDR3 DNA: TGTGCCAGCAGCTTGCAGGGTGGGGTCGAGGGCTACACCTTC; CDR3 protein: CASSLQGGVEGYTF
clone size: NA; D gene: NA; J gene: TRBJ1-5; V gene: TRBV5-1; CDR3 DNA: TGCGCCAGCAGCTTGATCCTCGGTCGCAGGGTCAGGAGGTGGAATCAGCCCCAGCATTTT; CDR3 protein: CASSLILGRRVRRWNQPQHF
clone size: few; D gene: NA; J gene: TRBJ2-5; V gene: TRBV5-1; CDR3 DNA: TGCGCCAGCAGCTACCTAGGGGGAACAGGCGAAGAGACCCAGTACTTC; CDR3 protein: CASSYLGGTGEETQYF
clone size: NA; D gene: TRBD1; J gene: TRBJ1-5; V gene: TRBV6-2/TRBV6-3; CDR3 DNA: TGTGCCAGCAGACAAGACAGGGGCAAAGGTCAGCCCCAGCATTTT; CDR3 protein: CASRQDRGKGQPQHF
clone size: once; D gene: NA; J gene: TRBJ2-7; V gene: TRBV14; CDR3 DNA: TGTGCCAGCAGCCAAGCGTGGCGGGAGCAGTACTTC; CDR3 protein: CASSQAWREQYF
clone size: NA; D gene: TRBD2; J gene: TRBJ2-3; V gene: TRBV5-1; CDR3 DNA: TGCGCCAGCAGCTTGGCCTCGGCGGGAGGAACAGATACGCAGTATTTT; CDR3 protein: CASSLASAGGTDTQYF
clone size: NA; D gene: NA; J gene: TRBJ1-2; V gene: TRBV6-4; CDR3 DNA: TGTGCCAGCAGTGGGAATAACTATGGCTACACCTTC; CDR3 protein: CASSGNNYGYTF